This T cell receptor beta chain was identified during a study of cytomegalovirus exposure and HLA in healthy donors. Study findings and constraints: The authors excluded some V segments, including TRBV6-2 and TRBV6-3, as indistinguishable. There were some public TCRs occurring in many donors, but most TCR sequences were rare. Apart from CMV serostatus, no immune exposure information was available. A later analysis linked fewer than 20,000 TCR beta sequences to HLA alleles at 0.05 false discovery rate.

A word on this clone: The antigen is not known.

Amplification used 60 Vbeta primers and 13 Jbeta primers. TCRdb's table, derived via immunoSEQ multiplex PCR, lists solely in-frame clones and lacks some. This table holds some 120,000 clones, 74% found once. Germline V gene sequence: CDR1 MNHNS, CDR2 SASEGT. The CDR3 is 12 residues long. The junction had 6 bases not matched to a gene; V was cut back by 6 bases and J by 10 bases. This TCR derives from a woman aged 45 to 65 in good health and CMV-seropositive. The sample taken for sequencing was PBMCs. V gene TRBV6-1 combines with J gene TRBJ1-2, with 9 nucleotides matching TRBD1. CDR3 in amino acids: CASRFDRGDYTF. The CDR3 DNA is TGTGCCAGCAGATTCGACAGGGGGGACTACACCTTC.